Listed below are T cell receptor beta chains from one sample, sequenced in a study of Ad26.COV2.S vaccination and SARS-CoV-2 variants. Produced via immunoSEQ multiplex PCR; TCRdb's table is partial and in-frame only. The table lists fewer than 400,000 clones, approximately 86% of them singletons. This sample comprised peripheral blood, obtained in a trial of Ad26.COV2.S vaccine versus placebo. These receptors were obtained from a person aged 18 to 65 who received the Ad26.COV2.S COVID-19 vaccine or a placebo. The CDR3 runs from the conserved cysteine through the conserved F or W. Fields, in order: D gene, V gene, clone size, J gene, CDR3 protein. D genes are given only for firm matches. Expanded clones get a size class; other rows say once, few or many, or leave the size out.

TRBD2	TRBV11-3	.	TRBJ2-1	CASSFPGEGEQFF
TRBD2	TRBV3-1/TRBV3-2	.	TRBJ2-5	CASSQDTGGQETQYF
TRBD1	TRBV5-1	.	TRBJ1-2	CASSLGTLQGAMGSGYTF
.	TRBV28	.	TRBJ1-5	CASRLHGNSNQPQHF
.	TRBV2	.	TRBJ2-1	CASSAGRTERFF
.	TRBV7-3	.	TRBJ2-1	CASSFLFGVDEQFF
.	TRBV11-2	.	TRBJ2-1	CASSSQQSSYNEQFF
TRBD1	TRBV6-1	.	TRBJ2-7	CASSEWTGADEQYF
.	TRBV9	.	TRBJ1-2	CASSEAGYGYTF
.	TRBV7-2	.	TRBJ2-7	CASSFYDGGGYEQYF
.	TRBV5-6	.	TRBJ2-7	CASSLIQGTSHEQYF
.	TRBV6-5	.	TRBJ1-4	CASSYRSFNEKLFF
TRBD1	TRBV3-1/TRBV3-2	.	TRBJ2-2	CASSRAGTGWTGELFF
.	TRBV7-9	.	TRBJ2-2	CASSTLSGSGTGELFF
TRBD2	TRBV7-8	.	TRBJ2-2	CASSPRTSGNTGELFF
TRBD1	TRBV6-5	.	TRBJ1-2	CASSPTGRYGYTF
TRBD2	TRBV11-1	.	TRBJ2-2	CASSLVGLAITGELFF
.	TRBV4-1	.	TRBJ1-2	CASSQVILYGYTF
.	TRBV28	few	TRBJ1-1	CATSRGGTEAFF
TRBD1	TRBV19	.	TRBJ1-4	CASSVMGQGVEKLFF